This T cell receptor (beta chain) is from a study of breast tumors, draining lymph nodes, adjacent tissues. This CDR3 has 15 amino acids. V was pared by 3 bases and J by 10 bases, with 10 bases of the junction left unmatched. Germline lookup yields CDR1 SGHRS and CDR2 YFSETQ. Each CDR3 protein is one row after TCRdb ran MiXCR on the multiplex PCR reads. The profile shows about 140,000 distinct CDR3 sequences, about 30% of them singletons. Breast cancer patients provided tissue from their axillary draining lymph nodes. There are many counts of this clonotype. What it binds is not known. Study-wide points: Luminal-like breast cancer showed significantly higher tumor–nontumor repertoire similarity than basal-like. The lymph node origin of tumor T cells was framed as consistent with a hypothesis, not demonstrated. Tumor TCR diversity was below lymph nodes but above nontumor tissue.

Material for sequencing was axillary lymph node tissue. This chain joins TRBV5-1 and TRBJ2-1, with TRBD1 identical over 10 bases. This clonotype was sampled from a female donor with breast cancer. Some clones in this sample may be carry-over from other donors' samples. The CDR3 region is CASSSTGTGVKEQFF. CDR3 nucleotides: TGCGCCAGCAGCTCTACCGGGACAGGGGTGAAAGAGCAGTTCTTC.